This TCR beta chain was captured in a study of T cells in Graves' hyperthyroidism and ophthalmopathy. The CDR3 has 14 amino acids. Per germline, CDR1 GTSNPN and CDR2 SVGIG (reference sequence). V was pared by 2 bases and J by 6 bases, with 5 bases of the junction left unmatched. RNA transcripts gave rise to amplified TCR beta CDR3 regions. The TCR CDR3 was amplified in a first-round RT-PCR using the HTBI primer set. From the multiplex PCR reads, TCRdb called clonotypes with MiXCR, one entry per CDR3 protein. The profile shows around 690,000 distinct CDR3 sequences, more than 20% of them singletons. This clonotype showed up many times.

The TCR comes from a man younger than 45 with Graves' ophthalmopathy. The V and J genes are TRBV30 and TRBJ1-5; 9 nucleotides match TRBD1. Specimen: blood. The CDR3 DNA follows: TGTGCCTGGAGTAAGGGACAGGGATTTCAGCCCCAGCATTTT. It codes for CAWSKGQGFQPQHF.